The 32 T cell receptor beta chains in this list originate from one sample, sequenced in a study of lymphopenia after photon versus proton radiotherapy. Generated by immunoSEQ multiplex PCR, the TCRdb table keeps only in-frame clones and is missing some. The sample has 25,000 to 30,000 clones; around 81% are singletons. Material: peripheral blood, obtained from a patient treated with photon-based radiotherapy. Receptors originate from a man aged 50-59 years with gastric cancer.

This rearrangement joins TRBV11-3 to TRBJ2-3; a possible D gene is TRBD2 (5 bases). Germline-derived CDR1 and CDR2 are SGHNT and YENEEA. Trimming took off 5 bases at V and 0 bases at J, with 15 bases between the two ends. CDR3 length: 16 residues. This CDR3 reads CASSQGLQFSTDTQYF. The CDR3 coding sequence is TGTGCCAGCAGCCAAGGACTCCAATTTAGCACAGATACGCAGTATTTT.

This clone came up a few times. The rearrangement links TRBV6-6 to TRBJ1-2; 9 bases agree with TRBD1. Losses at the gene ends were 2 bases for V and 7 bases for J; bases not matched to a gene: 8. CDR1 and CDR2 (germline): MNHNY, SVGAGI (reference sequence). The CDR3 has 15 residues. The CDR3 loop is CASSYRTGERSGYTF. In nucleotides, the CDR3 is TGTGCCAGCAGTTACCGGACAGGGGAAAGGTCTGGCTACACCTTC.

J is TRBJ2-5 and V is TRBV5-1, with 12 bases matching TRBD2. V gave up 4 bases and J gave up 5 bases; unmatched junction bases: 9. The CDR3 covers 16 residues. Looked up from germline, CDR1 is SGHRS and CDR2 is YFSETQ. The CDR3 region has the DNA TGCGCCAGCAGCGCCACTAGCGGGGGGACTGGGGAGACCCAGTACTTC. This translates into CASSATSGGTGETQYF.

The gene calls are TRBV7-3 and TRBJ2-3; 7 nucleotides align to TRBD2. Per germline, CDR1 SGHTA and CDR2 FQGTGA. The CDR3 runs to 18 residues. V shed 5 bases and J 1 base; nucleotides not matched to a gene: 15. In DNA form, the CDR3 reads TGTGCCAGCAGCGCCTCGGGGGGACTAACTCTTGGCACAGATACGCAGTATTTT. Amino acids: CASSASGGLTLGTDTQYF. The variable domain in full, completed from reference TRBV7-3 and TRBJ2-3, reads GAGVSQTPSNKVTEKGKYVELRCDPISGHTALYWYRQSLGQGPEFLIYFQGTGAADDSGLPNDRFFAVRPEGSVSTLKIQRTERGDSAVYLCASSASGGLTLGTDTQYFGPGTRLTVL.

The rearrangement joins TRBV7-2 to TRBJ1-2; possibly TRBD1 for D (5 bases). This CDR3 comprises 15 residues. Germline V CDR1 and CDR2: SGHTA, FQGNSA. Trimming took 5 bases from V and 5 from J, leaving 18 bases between them. This CDR3 reads CASSPDSAGIYGYTF. The CDR3 DNA reads TGTGCCAGCAGCCCCGATTCGGCAGGGATATATGGCTACACCTTC. Complete variable domain (other parts from reference TRBV7-2 and TRBJ1-2): GAGVSQSPSNKVTEKGKDVELRCDPISGHTALYWYRQSLGQGLEFLIYFQGNSAPDKSGLPSDRFSAERTGGSVSTLTIQRTQQEDSAVYLCASSPDSAGIYGYTFGSGTRLTVV.

This chain uses TRBV7-3 with TRBJ1-2; D not resolved. Germline V gene lookup returns CDR1 SGHTA and CDR2 FQGTGA. CDR3 length: 13 residues. V was trimmed by 3 bases and J by 2 bases, leaving 7 bases between them. CDR3 DNA sequence: TGTGCCAGCAGCTTGAACAGCAACTATGGCTACACCTTC. This gives the protein CASSLNSNYGYTF.

This rearrangement joins TRBV7-6 to TRBJ1-4; the D gene is possibly TRBD1 (6 bases). Trimming took off 5 bases at V and 4 bases at J, with 11 bases between the two ends. Germline CDR1 SGHVS, CDR2 FNYEAQ. CDR3 size: 14 residues. The CDR3 DNA reads TGTGCCAGCAGCCTAGGACAGATTAATGAAAAACTGTTTTTT. This gives the protein CASSLGQINEKLFF. The whole variable domain, remainder taken from reference TRBV7-6 and TRBJ1-4, is GAGVSQSPRYKVTKRGQDVALRCDPISGHVSLYWYRQALGQGPEFLTYFNYEAQQDKSGLPNDRFSAERPEGSISTLTIQRTEQRDSAMYRCASSLGQINEKLFFGSGTQLSVL.

The chain combines TRBV7-6 with TRBJ1-1; TRBD1 might be the D (6 bases). Looked up from germline, CDR1 is SGHVS and CDR2 is FNYEAQ. V lost 3 bases to trimming and J lost 3 bases, with 11 bases between them. The CDR3 runs 14 residues. This CDR3 is CASSLTRGHTEAFF. As DNA, the CDR3 is TGTGCCAGCAGCTTGACACGGGGGCACACTGAAGCTTTCTTT.

The chain uses TRBV11-3 and TRBJ2-2; D may correspond to TRBD1 or TRBD2 (5 bases each). Germline CDR1 and CDR2: SGHNT and YENEEA. The CDR3 is 15 amino acids. Between the trimmed V and J ends, which lost 2 bases and 6 bases, there was a span of 13 bases. This CDR3 reads CASSLSGALSGELFF. The CDR3 nucleotides are TGTGCCAGCAGCTTATCCGGGGCTCTTTCCGGGGAGCTGTTTTTT.

The V and J genes are TRBV30 and TRBJ2-1; the D gene could be TRBD1 or TRBD2 (7 bases each). The CDR3 is 13 amino acids. Per germline, CDR1 GTSNPN and CDR2 SVGIG (reference sequence). V gave up 0 bases and J gave up 6 bases, with 9 bases separating them. The CDR3 coding sequence is TGTGCCTGGAGTGTCAGGGGGGGCAATGAGCAGTTCTTC. Amino acid sequence: CAWSVRGGNEQFF.

The sample holds a few counts of this clone. The V gene is TRBV15, the J gene TRBJ2-5; 10 bases align to TRBD2. Trimming removed 0 bases from V and 5 bases from J; junction bases left unmatched: 6. In germline, CDR1 is LNHNV, CDR2 YYDKDF (reference sequence). CDR3 size: 16 residues. CDR3 region: CATSRDRAGGHETQYF. CDR3 in DNA: TGTGCCACCAGCAGAGATCGAGCGGGGGGGCATGAGACCCAGTACTTC.

This sequence joins TRBV6-6 and TRBJ2-7, with 7 bases fitting TRBD1. The J segment lost 4 bases and the V segment lost 5 bases, leaving 5 bases of the junction unmatched. The germline V gene has CDR1 MNHNY and CDR2 SVGAGI (reference sequence). This CDR3 spans 13 amino acids. CDR3 DNA: TGTGCCAGCAGTAGAGACAGGGATTACGAGCAGTACGTC. It is translated as CASSRDRDYEQYV.

V and J are TRBV30 and TRBJ1-5; tentative D call: TRBD1 (6 bases). V was shortened by 8 bases and J by 1 base, with 12 bases between the two germline ends. Germline V gene lookup returns CDR1 GTSNPN and CDR2 SVGIG (reference sequence). This CDR3 spans 13 amino acids. The CDR3 is CAGKDSSNQPQHF. DNA of the CDR3: TGTGCCGGGAAGGACAGCAGCAATCAGCCCCAGCATTTT.

The rearrangement uses TRBV10-3 and TRBJ2-5; D is possibly TRBD2 (6 bases). Germline V gene sequence: CDR1 ENHRY, CDR2 SYGVKD. Trimming took 3 bases from V and 4 from J, leaving 9 bases between them. This CDR3 has 13 amino acids. The CDR3, as DNA: TGTGCCATCAGTGAATCTAGCGCAGAGACCCAGTACTTC. Its protein product is CAISESSAETQYF.

This chain connects TRBV12-5 to TRBJ1-4; D unresolved. The ends were cut back, 0 bases at V and 7 bases at J, with 15 bases in the middle. Per the germline V gene, CDR1 is LGHNT and CDR2 is FRNRAP. The CDR3 has 16 amino acids. CDR3 amino acids: CASGLVLHSIGEKLFF. The CDR3, as DNA: TGTGCTAGTGGTTTGGTACTGCACAGCATAGGTGAAAAACTGTTTTTT.

V and J are TRBV6-5 and TRBJ1-1; D unclear. The CDR3 sequence is 14 residues long. Germline V lookup: CDR1 MNHEY, CDR2 SVGAGI. The germline V and J ends were trimmed by 3 bases and 4 bases, with 12 bases remaining between them. The CDR3 DNA reads TGTGCCAGCAGTTATCGCGGACCTGGCACTGAAGCTTTCTTT. Its protein is CASSYRGPGTEAFF.

This clone came up a few times. The gene calls are TRBV30 and TRBJ1-6; possible D gene TRBD1, 6 bases. The V end was cut by 5 bases, the J end by 5 bases, with 13 bases between. CDR3 length: 14 residues. The germline V gene encodes CDR1 GTSNPN and CDR2 SVGIG (reference sequence). The DNA of the CDR3 is TGTGCCTGGGTCGGACAGTCGAATAATTCACCCCTCCACTTT. Translation: CAWVGQSNNSPLHF.

The V and J genes are TRBV11-2 and TRBJ1-4; D unclear. CDR1 SGHAT and CDR2 FQNNGV come from the germline V gene. V was pared by 1 base and J by 8 bases, with 14 bases between. CDR3 length equals 15 residues. The CDR3 loop is CASSLGLGIDEKLFF. In DNA form, the CDR3 reads TGTGCCAGCAGCTTAGGATTAGGGATCGACGAAAAACTGTTTTTT.

The chain carries TRBV12-5 and TRBJ2-2; unclear D gene. Germline values: CDR1 LGHNT, CDR2 FRNRAP. This CDR3 has 15 amino acids. V lost 3 bases and J lost 1, with 9 bases in between. The CDR3 DNA reads as TGTGCTAGTGGTTTTGTCCAGAGGAACACCGGGGAGCTGTTTTTT. Its translation is CASGFVQRNTGELFF.

The chain uses TRBV18 and TRBJ1-2; TRBD1 matches at 8 bases. The CDR3 spans 14 residues. CDR1 and CDR2 from the germline V gene are KGHSH and LQKENI. The junction had 7 bases not matched to a gene; V was cut back by 4 bases and J by 6 bases. The chain's CDR3 is CASSQETGVNGYTF. CDR3 coding DNA: TGTGCCAGCTCACAAGAGACAGGGGTTAATGGCTACACCTTC.

V and J are TRBV11-2 and TRBJ2-2; weak D call: TRBD1 (6 bases). V lost 5 bases and J 1 base, leaving 11 bases between the germline ends. This CDR3 comprises 15 residues. The V gene's germline CDR1 is SGHAT and CDR2 FQNNGV. CDR3 DNA: TGTGCCAGCAGCCGGCCGACAGGGAACACCGGGGAGCTGTTTTTT. Amino acid sequence: CASSRPTGNTGELFF. Full variable domain (missing parts from reference TRBV11-2 and TRBJ2-2): EAGVAQSPRYKIIEKRQSVAFWCNPISGHATLYWYQQILGQGPKLLIQFQNNGVVDDSQLPKDRFSAERLKGVDSTLKIQPAKLEDSAVYLCASSRPTGNTGELFFGEGSRLTVL.

The chain recombines TRBV25-1 with TRBJ1-2, with 9 bases identical to TRBD1. Trimming removed 2 bases from V and 8 bases from J; junction bases left unmatched: 6. The germline CDR1 and CDR2 sequences are MGHDK and SYGVNS. This CDR3 is built from 14 residues. CDR3 sequence: CASSETGTGPGYTF. The CDR3 DNA follows: TGTGCCAGCAGTGAAACCGGGACAGGGCCCGGCTACACCTTC.

The chain has TRBV10-3 and TRBJ2-3; tentatively, D is TRBD1 (6 bases). V shed 8 bases and J shed 2 bases, with 14 bases lying between them. Germline assignment: CDR1 ENHRY and CDR2 SYGVKD. The CDR3 extends over 14 amino acids. CDR3 residues: CAIRPGTPTDTQYF. The CDR3 DNA is TGTGCCATCCGCCCCGGGACACCCACAGATACGCAGTATTTT.

This chain links TRBV10-3 with TRBJ2-7; 9 nucleotides align to TRBD1. With 6 bases clipped from V and 7 bases from J, the junction kept 10 bases outside the gene matches. The germline gives CDR1 ENHRY, CDR2 SYGVKD. The CDR3 is 14 residues long. CDR3 sequence (DNA): TGTGCCATCAGCCTACCGGGACAGGGTTATGAGCAGTACTTC. As protein: CAISLPGQGYEQYF.

The rearrangement uses TRBV30 and TRBJ2-5; possibly TRBD2 for D (5 bases). The CDR3 length is 13 residues. Deletions cut 3 bases from V and 1 base from J, with 9 bases between. Germline V gene lookup returns CDR1 GTSNPN and CDR2 SVGIG (reference sequence). This CDR3 reads CAWSLGLQETQYF. As DNA, the CDR3 is TGTGCCTGGAGCCTAGGACTCCAAGAGACCCAGTACTTC.

The chain links TRBV4-3 to TRBJ1-1; the D gene is possibly TRBD1 (5 bases). Trimming took off 1 base at V and 0 bases at J, with 9 bases between the two ends. CDR1 and CDR2 from the germline V gene are LGHNA and YSLEER. The CDR3 consists of 15 residues. The CDR3 here is CASSQARTLNTEAFF. CDR3 nucleotide sequence: TGCGCCAGCAGCCAAGCAAGGACACTGAACACTGAAGCTTTCTTT.

V and J are TRBV6-7 and TRBJ2-7, with D possibly being TRBD1 (6 bases). TRBV6-7 is given ORF status, its function remaining uncertain. Deletions cut 2 bases from V and 3 bases from J, with 8 bases between. The CDR3 sequence is 13 residues long. The CDR3: CASSYGDNYEQYV. The CDR3 coding sequence is TGTGCCAGCAGTTACGGGGACAACTACGAGCAGTACGTC.

The chain links TRBV5-1 to TRBJ2-5, with 8 bases lining up with TRBD1. Germline-derived CDR1 and CDR2 are SGHRS and YFSETQ. The CDR3 is 16 residues long. V was pared by 4 bases and J by 5 bases, with 13 bases of the junction left unmatched. The CDR3 sequence: CASSQKPGTGGETQYF. The CDR3 region has the DNA TGCGCCAGCAGCCAAAAACCCGGGACAGGCGGGGAGACCCAGTACTTC.

The J gene is TRBJ1-3, the V gene TRBV19; TRBD1 aligns across 7 bases. The ends lost 3 bases at V and 3 bases at J; junction bases unmatched: 8. CDR3 length: 16 residues. CDR1 is LNHDA and CDR2 is SQIVND in the germline V gene (reference sequence). The CDR3 here is CASSISEGAVGNTIYF. The CDR3 DNA follows: TGTGCCAGTAGTATTTCCGAGGGGGCCGTTGGAAACACCATATATTTT.

This sequence joins TRBV18 and TRBJ2-7; 10 positions agree with TRBD2. The length of the CDR3 is 14 residues. CDR1 and CDR2 (germline): KGHSH, LQKENI. V gave up 2 bases and J gave up 6 bases; unmatched junction bases: 4. CDR3 DNA: TGTGCCAGCTCACCAACTAGCGGGGCCCGCGAGCAGTACTTC. This translates into CASSPTSGAREQYF.

The chain employs TRBV2 and TRBJ1-1, with D possibly matching TRBD1 (6 bases). Germline CDR1 reads SNHLY; CDR2 reads FYNNEI. The V and J ends lost 11 bases and 3 bases respectively, with 16 bases between them. CDR3 size: 13 residues. The CDR3 protein is CASRGGVDTEAFF. CDR3 nucleotides: TGTGCCTCCAGGGGCGGGGTGGACACTGAAGCTTTCTTT.

The genes are TRBV14 and TRBJ1-2; D gene uncertain. V gave up 7 bases and J gave up 8 bases, with 11 bases separating them. The CDR3 consists of 11 residues. Germline CDR1 and CDR2: SGHDN and FVKESK. The CDR3 is CASNNSGGYTF. CDR3 bases: TGTGCCAGCAACAACAGTGGAGGCTACACCTTC. The variable domain in full, with the rest retrieved from reference TRBV14 and TRBJ1-2, is EAGVTQFPSHSVIEKGQTVTLRCDPISGHDNLYWYRRVMGKEIKFLLHFVKESKQDESGMPNNRFLAERTGGTYSTLKVQPAELEDSGVYFCASNNSGGYTFGSGTRLTVV.